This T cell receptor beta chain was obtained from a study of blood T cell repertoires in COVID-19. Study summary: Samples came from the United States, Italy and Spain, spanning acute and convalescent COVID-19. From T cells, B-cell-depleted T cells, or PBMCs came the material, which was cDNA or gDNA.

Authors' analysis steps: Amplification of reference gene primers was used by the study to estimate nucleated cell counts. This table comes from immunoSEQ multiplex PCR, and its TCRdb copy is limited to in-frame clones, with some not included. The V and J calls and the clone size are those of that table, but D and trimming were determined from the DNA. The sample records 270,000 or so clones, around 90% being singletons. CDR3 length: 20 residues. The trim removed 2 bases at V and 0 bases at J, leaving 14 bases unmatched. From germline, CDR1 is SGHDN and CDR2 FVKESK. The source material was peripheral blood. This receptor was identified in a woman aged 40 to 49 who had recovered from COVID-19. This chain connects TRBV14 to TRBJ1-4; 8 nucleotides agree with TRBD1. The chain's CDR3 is CASSQQWDRQTNPTNEKLFF. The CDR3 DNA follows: TGTGCCAGCAGCCAACAGTGGGACAGGCAGACGAACCCAACTAATGAAAAACTGTTTTTT.